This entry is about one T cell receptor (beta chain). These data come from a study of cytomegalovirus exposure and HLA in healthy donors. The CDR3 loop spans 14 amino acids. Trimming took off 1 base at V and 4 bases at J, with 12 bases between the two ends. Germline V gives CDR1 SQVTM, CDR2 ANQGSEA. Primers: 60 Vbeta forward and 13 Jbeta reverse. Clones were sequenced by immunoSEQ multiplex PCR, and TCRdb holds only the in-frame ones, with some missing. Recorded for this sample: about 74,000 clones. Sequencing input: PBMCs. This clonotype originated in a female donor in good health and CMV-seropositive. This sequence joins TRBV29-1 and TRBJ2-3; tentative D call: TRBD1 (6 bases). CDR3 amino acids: CSVEVQGRADTQYF. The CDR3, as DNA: TGCAGCGTTGAAGTACAGGGAAGGGCAGATACGCAGTATTTT.